Given below is one T cell receptor beta chain in context. The repertoire was sequenced with immunoSEQ multiplex PCR; TCRdb's copy has only in-frame clones and lacks some. The sample shows more than 95,000 clones, around 81% of them seen only once. The CDR3 is 13 amino acids. In germline, CDR1 is MDHEN, CDR2 SYDVKM. The data were obtained in a study of blood T cell repertoires in COVID-19. This TCR was recovered from a woman in her 70s with acute or convalescent COVID-19. The chain has TRBV28 and TRBJ1-5; maybe TRBD1 (6 bases). The specimen was peripheral blood. CDR3 DNA sequence: TGTGCTTTAAACGGGGGGGCAGGTCAGCCCCAGCATTTT. This gives the protein CALNGGAGQPQHF.